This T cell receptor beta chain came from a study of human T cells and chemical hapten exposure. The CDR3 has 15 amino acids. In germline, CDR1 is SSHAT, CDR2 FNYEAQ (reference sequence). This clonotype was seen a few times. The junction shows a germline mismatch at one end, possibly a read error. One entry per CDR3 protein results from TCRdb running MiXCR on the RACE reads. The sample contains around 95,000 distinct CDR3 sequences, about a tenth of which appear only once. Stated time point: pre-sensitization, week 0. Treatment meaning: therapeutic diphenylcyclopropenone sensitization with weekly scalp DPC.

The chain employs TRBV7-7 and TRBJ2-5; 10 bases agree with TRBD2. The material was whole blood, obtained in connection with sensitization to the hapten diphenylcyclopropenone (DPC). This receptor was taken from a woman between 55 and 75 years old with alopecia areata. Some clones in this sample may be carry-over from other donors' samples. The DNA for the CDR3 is TGTGCTAGCAGCTACTCCGGGACTAGCGAAGAGACCCAGTACTTC. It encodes CASSYSGTSEETQYF.